This T cell receptor beta chain was observed in a study of early T cells in non-severe SARS-CoV-2 infection. About the study: RNA in bulk from unsorted whole blood was sequenced, and chains were unpaired. Study-wide results and limits: Anti-spike CD8 responses were favored by VDJdb matching, which missed private and CD4 specificities.

This clonotype was seen only a few times. Its antigen remains unidentified. Germline loops: CDR1 KGHDR, CDR2 SFDVKD. The V and J ends lost 7 bases and 3 bases respectively, with 12 bases between them. The CDR3 has 14 amino acids. Unique molecular identifier tags were affixed to discrete cDNA molecules. TCRdb re-analysed the 5' RACE reads in MiXCR, keeping a single row per CDR3 protein. Of about 92,000 distinct CDR3 sequences in the sample, roughly 15% were seen once. This chain connects TRBV24-1 to TRBJ1-5; D not resolved. The source of this sequence is an adult who was a healthcare worker with PCR-confirmed SARS-CoV-2 infection or an uninfected control (not recorded which). The specimen was whole blood. The CDR3 is CATSGEGYNQPQHF. The DNA of the CDR3 is TGTGCCACCAGCGGCGAAGGGTACAATCAGCCCCAGCATTTT.